The count of the clone carrying this T cell receptor (beta chain) is one. These data come from a study of blood T cell repertoires in COVID-19. At the level of the study: From T cells, B-cell-depleted T cells, or PBMCs came the material, which was cDNA or gDNA.

V lost 8 bases and J 4 bases, leaving 15 bases between the germline ends. The CDR3 sequence is 15 residues long. Looked up from germline, CDR1 is SNHLY and CDR2 is FYNNEI. TCRdb keeps only in-frame clones here, not all; method: immunoSEQ multiplex PCR. Of around 170,000 clones in the sample, around 87% were seen once. The gene calls are TRBV2 and TRBJ1-6; D is possibly TRBD1 (5 bases). This receptor was taken from a woman aged 25 to 39 with active or convalescent COVID-19. Sample: peripheral blood. The CDR3 DNA is TGTGCCAGCGCCAGGGAAGGACAATATAATTCACCCCTCCACTTT. Translation: CASAREGQYNSPLHF. The full variable domain, rest sourced from reference TRBV2 and TRBJ1-6, is EPEVTQTPSHQVTQMGQEVILRCVPISNHLYFYWYRQILGQKVEFLVSFYNNEISEKSEIFDDQFSVERPDGSNFTLKIRSTKLEDSAMYFCASAREGQYNSPLHFGNGTRLTVT.